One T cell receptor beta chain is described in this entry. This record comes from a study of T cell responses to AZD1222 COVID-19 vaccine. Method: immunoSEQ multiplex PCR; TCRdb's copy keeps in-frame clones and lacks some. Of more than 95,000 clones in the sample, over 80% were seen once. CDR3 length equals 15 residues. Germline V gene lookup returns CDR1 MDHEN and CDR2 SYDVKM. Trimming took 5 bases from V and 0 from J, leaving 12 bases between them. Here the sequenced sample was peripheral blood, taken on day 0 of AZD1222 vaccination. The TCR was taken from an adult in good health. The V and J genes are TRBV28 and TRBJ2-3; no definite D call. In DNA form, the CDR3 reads TGTGCCAGCAGTCCCCCCCACAGAAGCACAGATACGCAGTATTTT. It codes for CASSPPHRSTDTQYF.